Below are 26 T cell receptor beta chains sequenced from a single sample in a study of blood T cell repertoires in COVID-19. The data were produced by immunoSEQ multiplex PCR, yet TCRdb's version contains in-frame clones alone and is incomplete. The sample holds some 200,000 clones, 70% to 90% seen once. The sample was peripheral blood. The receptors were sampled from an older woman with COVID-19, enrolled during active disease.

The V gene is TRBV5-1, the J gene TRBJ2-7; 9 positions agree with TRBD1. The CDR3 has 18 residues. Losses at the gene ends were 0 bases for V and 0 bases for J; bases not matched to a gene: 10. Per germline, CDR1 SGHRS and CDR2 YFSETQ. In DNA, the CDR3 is TGCGCCAGCAGCTTGGGGGACAGGGTAGCCCTGAGCTCCTACGAGCAGTACTTC. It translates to CASSLGDRVALSSYEQYF.

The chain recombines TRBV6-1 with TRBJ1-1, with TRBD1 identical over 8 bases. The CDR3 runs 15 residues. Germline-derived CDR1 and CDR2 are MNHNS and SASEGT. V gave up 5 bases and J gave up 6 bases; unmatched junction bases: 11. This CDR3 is CASSSGQGGDAEAFF. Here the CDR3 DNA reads TGTGCCAGCAGTTCCGGACAGGGTGGGGACGCTGAAGCTTTCTTT.

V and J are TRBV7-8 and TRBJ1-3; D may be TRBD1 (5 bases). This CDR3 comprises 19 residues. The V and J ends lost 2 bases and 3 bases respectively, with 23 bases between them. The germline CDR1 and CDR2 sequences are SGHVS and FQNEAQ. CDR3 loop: CASSLNSPEGRAIGNTIYF. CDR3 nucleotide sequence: TGTGCCAGCAGCTTAAACTCCCCAGAAGGCAGGGCTATTGGAAACACCATATATTTT.

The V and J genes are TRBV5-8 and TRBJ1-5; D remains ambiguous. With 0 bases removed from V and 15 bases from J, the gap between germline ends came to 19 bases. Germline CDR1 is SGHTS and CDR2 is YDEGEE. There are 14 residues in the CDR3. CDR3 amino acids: CASSLEDEGVLRHF. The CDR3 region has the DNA TGTGCCAGCAGCTTGGAGGACGAGGGCGTCCTTCGGCATTTT. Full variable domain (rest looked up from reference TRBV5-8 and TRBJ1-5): EAGVTQSPTHLIKTRGQQATLRCSPISGHTSVYWYQQALGLGLQFLLWYDEGEERNRGNFPPRFSGRQFPNYSSELNVNALELEDSALYLCASSLEDEGVLRHFGDGTRLSIL.

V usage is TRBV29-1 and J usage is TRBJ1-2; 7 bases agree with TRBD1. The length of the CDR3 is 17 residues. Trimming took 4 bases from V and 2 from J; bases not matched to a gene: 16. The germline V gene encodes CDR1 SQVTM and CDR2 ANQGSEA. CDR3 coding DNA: TGCAGCGTTGGGGGAGCAACCGAGAGGGGGCCAAACTATGGCTACACCTTC. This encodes CSVGGATERGPNYGYTF.

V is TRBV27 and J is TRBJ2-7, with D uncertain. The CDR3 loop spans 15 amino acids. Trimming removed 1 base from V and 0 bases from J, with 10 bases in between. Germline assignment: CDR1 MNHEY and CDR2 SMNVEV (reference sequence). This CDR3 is CASSLYVKSSYEQYF. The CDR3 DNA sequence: TGTGCCAGCAGTTTATATGTCAAGAGCTCCTACGAGCAGTACTTC.

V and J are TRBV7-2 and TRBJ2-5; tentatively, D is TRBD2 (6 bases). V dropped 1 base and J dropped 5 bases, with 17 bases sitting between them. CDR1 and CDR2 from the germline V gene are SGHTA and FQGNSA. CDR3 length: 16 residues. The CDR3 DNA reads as TGTGCCAGCAGCTTAGGTGGGGGGTCTGAGTGGGAGACCCAGTACTTC. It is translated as CASSLGGGSEWETQYF. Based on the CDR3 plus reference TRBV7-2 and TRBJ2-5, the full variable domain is GAGVSQSPSNKVTEKGKDVELRCDPISGHTALYWYRQSLGQGLEFLIYFQGNSAPDKSGLPSDRFSAERTGGSVSTLTIQRTQQEDSAVYLCASSLGGGSEWETQYFGPGTRLLVL.

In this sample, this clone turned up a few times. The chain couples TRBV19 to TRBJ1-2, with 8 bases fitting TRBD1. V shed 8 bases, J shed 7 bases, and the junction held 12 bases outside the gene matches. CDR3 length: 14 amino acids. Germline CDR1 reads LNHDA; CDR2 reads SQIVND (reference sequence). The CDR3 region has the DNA TGTGCCAGTCAAAGGACAGGGCTCAATAGTGGCTACACCTTC. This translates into CASQRTGLNSGYTF. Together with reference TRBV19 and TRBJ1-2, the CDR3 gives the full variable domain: DGGITQSPKYLFRKEGQNVTLSCEQNLNHDAMYWYRQDPGQGLRLIYYSQIVNDFQKGDIAEGYSVSREKKESFPLTVTSAQKNPTAFYLCASQRTGLNSGYTFGSGTRLTVV.

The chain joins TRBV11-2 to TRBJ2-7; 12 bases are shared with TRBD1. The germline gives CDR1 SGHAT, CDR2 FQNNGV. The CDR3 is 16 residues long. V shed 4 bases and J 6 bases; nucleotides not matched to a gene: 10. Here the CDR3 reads CASSSTRDRGLGEQYF. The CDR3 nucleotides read TGTGCCAGCAGCTCGACCAGGGACAGGGGGCTGGGCGAGCAGTACTTC.

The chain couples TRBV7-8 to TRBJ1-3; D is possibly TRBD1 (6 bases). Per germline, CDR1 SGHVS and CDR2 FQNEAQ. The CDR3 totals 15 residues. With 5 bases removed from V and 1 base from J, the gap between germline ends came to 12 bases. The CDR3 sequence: CASSPRQASGNTIYF. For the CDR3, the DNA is TGTGCCAGCAGCCCAAGACAGGCGTCTGGAAACACCATATATTTT.

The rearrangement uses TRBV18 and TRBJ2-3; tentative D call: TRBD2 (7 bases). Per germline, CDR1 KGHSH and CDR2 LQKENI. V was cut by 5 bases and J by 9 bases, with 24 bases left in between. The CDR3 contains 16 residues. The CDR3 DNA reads TGTGCCAGCTCAAGGGGGGGCGAGCGGCCATATGACACGCAGTATTTT. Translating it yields CASSRGGERPYDTQYF.

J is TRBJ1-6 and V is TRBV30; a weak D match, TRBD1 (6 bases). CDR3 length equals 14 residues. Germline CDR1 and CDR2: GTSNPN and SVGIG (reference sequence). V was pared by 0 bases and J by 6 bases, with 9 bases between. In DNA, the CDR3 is TGTGCCTGGAGTGTACGGGGGGCTAATTCACCCCTCCACTTT. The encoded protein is CAWSVRGANSPLHF.

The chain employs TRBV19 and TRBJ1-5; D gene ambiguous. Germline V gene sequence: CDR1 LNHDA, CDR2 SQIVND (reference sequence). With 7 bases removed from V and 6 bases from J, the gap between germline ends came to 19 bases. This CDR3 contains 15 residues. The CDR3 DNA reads TGTGCCAGTACCCCACAGCCTTGGCGTGGTCAGCCCCAGCATTTT. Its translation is CASTPQPWRGQPQHF.

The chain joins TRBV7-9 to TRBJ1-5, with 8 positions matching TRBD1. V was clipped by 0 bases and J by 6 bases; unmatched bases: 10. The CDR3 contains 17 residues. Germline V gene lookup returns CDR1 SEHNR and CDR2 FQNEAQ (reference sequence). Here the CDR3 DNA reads TGTGCCAGCAGCTTAGCCCTCTCCGGGACAGGTCTTCAGCCCCAGCATTTT. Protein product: CASSLALSGTGLQPQHF.

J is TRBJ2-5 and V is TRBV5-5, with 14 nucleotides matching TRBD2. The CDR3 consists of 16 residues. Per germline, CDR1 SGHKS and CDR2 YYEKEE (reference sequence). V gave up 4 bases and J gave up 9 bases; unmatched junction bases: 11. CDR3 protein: CASSLNLGLAGGAQYF. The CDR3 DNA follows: TGTGCCAGCAGCCTAAATTTAGGACTAGCGGGGGGTGCCCAGTACTTC.

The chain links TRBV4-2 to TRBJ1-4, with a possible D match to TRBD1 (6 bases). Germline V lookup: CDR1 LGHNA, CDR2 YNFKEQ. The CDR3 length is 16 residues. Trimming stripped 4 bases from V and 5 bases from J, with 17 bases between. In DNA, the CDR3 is TGTGCCAGCAGCCGGTCCCCCCGGGACATAAATGAAAAACTGTTTTTT. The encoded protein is CASSRSPRDINEKLFF.

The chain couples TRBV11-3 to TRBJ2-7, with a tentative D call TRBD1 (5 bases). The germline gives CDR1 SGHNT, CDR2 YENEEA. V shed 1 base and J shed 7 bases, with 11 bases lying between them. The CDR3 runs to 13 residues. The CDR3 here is CASSLVVAGEQYF. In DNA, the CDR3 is TGTGCCAGCAGCTTAGTTGTGGCAGGGGAGCAGTACTTC.

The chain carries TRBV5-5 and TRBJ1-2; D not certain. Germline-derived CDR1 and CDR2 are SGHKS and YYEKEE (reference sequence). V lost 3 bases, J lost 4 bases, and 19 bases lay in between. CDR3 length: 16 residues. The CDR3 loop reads CASSSGGGNGAYGYTF. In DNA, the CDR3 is TGTGCCAGCAGCTCTGGAGGAGGGAATGGAGCCTATGGCTACACCTTC.

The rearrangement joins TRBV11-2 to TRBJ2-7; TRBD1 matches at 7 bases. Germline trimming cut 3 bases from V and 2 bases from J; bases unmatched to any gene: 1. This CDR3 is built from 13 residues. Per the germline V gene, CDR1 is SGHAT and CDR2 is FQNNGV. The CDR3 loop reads CASSFDRAYEQYF. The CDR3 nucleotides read TGTGCCAGCAGCTTCGACAGGGCCTACGAGCAGTACTTC.

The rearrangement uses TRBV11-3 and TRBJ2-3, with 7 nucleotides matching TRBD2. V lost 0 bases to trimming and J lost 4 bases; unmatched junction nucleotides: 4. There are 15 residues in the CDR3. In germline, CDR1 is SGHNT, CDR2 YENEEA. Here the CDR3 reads CASSLDSGGPDTQYF. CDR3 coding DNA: TGTGCCAGCAGCTTAGATTCGGGAGGCCCAGATACGCAGTATTTT.

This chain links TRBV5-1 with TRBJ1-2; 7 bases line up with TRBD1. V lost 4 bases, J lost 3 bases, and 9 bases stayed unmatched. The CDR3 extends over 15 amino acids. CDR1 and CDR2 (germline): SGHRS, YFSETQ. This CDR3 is CASSAVGQDHYGYTF. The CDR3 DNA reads TGCGCCAGCAGCGCCGTAGGACAGGACCACTATGGCTACACCTTC. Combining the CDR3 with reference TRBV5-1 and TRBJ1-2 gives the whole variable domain KAGVTQTPRYLIKTRGQQVTLSCSPISGHRSVSWYQQTPGQGLQFLFEYFSETQRNKGNFPGRFSGRQFSNSRSEMNVSTLELGDSALYLCASSAVGQDHYGYTFGSGTRLTVV.

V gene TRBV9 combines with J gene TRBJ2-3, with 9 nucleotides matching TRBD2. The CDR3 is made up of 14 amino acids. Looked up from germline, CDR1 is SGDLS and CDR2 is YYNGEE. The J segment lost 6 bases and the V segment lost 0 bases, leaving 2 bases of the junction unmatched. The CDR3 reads CASSVELAGDTQYF. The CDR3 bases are TGTGCCAGCAGCGTAGAGCTAGCGGGGGATACGCAGTATTTT.

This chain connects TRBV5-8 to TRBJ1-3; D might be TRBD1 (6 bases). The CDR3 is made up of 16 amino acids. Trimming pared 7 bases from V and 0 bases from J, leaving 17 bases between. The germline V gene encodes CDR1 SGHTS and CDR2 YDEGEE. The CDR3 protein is CASGKGQLISGNTIYF. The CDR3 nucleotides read TGTGCCAGCGGGAAAGGACAGCTAATCTCTGGAAACACCATATATTTT.

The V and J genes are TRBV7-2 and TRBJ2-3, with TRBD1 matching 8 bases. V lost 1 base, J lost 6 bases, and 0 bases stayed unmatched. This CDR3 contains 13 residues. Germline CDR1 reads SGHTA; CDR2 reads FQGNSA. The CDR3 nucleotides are TGTGCCAGCAGCTTAGACAGGGGGGATACGCAGTATTTT. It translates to CASSLDRGDTQYF.

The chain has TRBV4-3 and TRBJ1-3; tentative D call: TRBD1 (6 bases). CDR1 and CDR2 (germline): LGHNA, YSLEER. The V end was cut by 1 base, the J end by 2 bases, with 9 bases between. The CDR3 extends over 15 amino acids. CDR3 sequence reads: CASSQVGGPGNTIYF. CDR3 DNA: TGCGCCAGCAGCCAAGTGGGGGGGCCTGGAAACACCATATATTTT.

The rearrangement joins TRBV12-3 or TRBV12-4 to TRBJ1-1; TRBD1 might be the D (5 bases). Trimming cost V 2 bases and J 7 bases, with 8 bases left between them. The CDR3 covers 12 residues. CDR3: CASSLWGFEAFF. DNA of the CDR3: TGTGCCAGCAGTTTATGGGGCTTTGAAGCTTTCTTT.